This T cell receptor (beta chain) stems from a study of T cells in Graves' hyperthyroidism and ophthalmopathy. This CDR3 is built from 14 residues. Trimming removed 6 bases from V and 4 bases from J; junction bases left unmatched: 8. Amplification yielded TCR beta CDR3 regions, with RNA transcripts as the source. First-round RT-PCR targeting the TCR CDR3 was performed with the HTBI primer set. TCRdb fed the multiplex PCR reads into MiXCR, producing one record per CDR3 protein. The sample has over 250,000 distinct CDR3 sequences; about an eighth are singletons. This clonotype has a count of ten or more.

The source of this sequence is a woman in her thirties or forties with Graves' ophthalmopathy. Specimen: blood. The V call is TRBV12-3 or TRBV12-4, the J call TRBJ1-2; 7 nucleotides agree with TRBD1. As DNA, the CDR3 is TGTGCCAGCAGACGTATGGGACAGAGCTATGGCTACACCTTC. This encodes CASRRMGQSYGYTF.